The 11 T cell receptor beta chains below come from one sample, sequenced in a study of cytomegalovirus exposure and HLA in healthy donors. With 60 Vbeta and 13 Jbeta primers, the PCR was carried out. This table comes from immunoSEQ multiplex PCR, and its TCRdb copy is limited to in-frame clones, with some not included. The profile shows some 150,000 clones, 75% to 85% of them singletons. Sequencing used PBMCs. The source is a man aged 25 to 45 in good health and CMV-seronegative.

This sequence joins TRBV7-6 and TRBJ2-7; the D is unclear. The CDR3 extends over 13 amino acids. Trimming removed 5 bases from V and 3 bases from J, with 11 bases in between. Germline V lookup: CDR1 SGHVS, CDR2 FNYEAQ. The CDR3 loop reads CASSTTTHYEQYF. DNA of the CDR3: TGTGCCAGCAGCACTACTACACACTACGAGCAGTACTTC.

The chain recombines TRBV6-5 with TRBJ1-2, with D unresolved. There are 14 residues in the CDR3. V shed 5 bases and J shed 2 bases, with 12 bases lying between them. Germline loops: CDR1 MNHEY, CDR2 SVGAGI. The DNA for the CDR3 is TGTGCCAGCAGTCGTTCGGGGTGGAACTATGGCTACACCTTC. It translates to CASSRSGWNYGYTF.

The chain couples TRBV28 to TRBJ2-1, with no clear D. Germline assignment: CDR1 MDHEN and CDR2 SYDVKM. The CDR3 is 12 amino acids. Trimming left V 7 bases short and J 3 bases short, with 7 bases between. The CDR3 spells CASTKSYNEQFF. The CDR3 nucleotides read TGTGCCAGCACCAAGAGCTACAATGAGCAGTTCTTC.

J is TRBJ1-1 and V is TRBV5-1; D gene uncertain. The germline V and J ends were trimmed by 1 base and 1 base, with 11 bases remaining between them. This CDR3 region has 15 residues. Germline-derived CDR1 and CDR2 are SGHRS and YFSETQ. This CDR3 is CASSLYRRPNTEAFF. The CDR3 DNA reads TGCGCCAGCAGCTTGTATCGGAGGCCGAACACTGAAGCTTTCTTT. Looking up the rest from reference TRBV5-1 and TRBJ1-1 gives the full variable domain: KAGVTQTPRYLIKTRGQQVTLSCSPISGHRSVSWYQQTPGQGLQFLFEYFSETQRNKGNFPGRFSGRQFSNSRSEMNVSTLELGDSALYLCASSLYRRPNTEAFFGQGTRLTVV.

This clone turned up a few times. This rearrangement joins TRBV30 to TRBJ1-5; possibly TRBD1 for D (5 bases). Looked up from germline, CDR1 is GTSNPN and CDR2 is SVGIG (reference sequence). The CDR3 covers 14 residues. Trimming pared 7 bases from V and 7 bases from J, leaving 20 bases between. In DNA form, the CDR3 reads TGTGCCTATGGACCGACAGCGGGCCGGCAGCCCCAGCATTTT. Translation gives CAYGPTAGRQPQHF.

Only one count was recorded for this clone. This chain uses TRBV10-3 with TRBJ1-1; TRBD1 agrees at 7 bases. The germline V gene encodes CDR1 ENHRY and CDR2 SYGVKD. V lost 6 bases, J lost 2 bases, and 6 bases stayed unmatched. CDR3 size: 14 residues. CDR3 protein: CAIRGDRPNTEAFF. CDR3 sequence (DNA): TGTGCCATCAGGGGGGACAGACCCAACACTGAAGCTTTCTTT.

The chain joins TRBV5-4 to TRBJ2-4; TRBD1 might be the D (6 bases). The CDR3 totals 16 residues. Per the germline V gene, CDR1 is SGHNT and CDR2 is YYREEE (reference sequence). The V end was cut by 4 bases, the J end by 8 bases, with 22 bases between. CDR3 sequence: CASSPPGHNPGDIQYF. The DNA for the CDR3 is TGTGCCAGCAGCCCCCCGGGACACAACCCCGGGGACATTCAGTACTTC.

CDR3: CASSPRRGPQETQYF. The CDR3 nucleotides are TGTGCCAGCAGCCCCCGTCGAGGGCCCCAAGAGACCCAGTACTTC. This chain uses TRBV11-2 with TRBJ2-5; a weak D match, TRBD2 (5 bases). The CDR3 covers 15 residues. The germline V and J ends were trimmed by 5 bases and 1 base, with 14 bases remaining between them. The germline CDR1 and CDR2 sequences are SGHAT and FQNNGV.

CDR3: CASSEFQVNQPQHF. CDR3 bases: TGTGCCAGCAGTGAATTTCAGGTGAATCAGCCCCAGCATTTT. The genes are TRBV25-1 and TRBJ1-5; D not certain. The CDR3 contains 14 residues. V dropped 1 base and J dropped 4 bases, with 8 bases sitting between them. Per germline, CDR1 MGHDK and CDR2 SYGVNS.

This clone has a handful of counts. The chain employs TRBV28 and TRBJ1-6; D is uncertain. The CDR3 covers 12 residues. With 6 bases removed from V and 9 bases from J, the gap between germline ends came to 9 bases. Germline lookup yields CDR1 MDHEN and CDR2 SYDVKM. CDR3 sequence: CASSNSGSPLHF. CDR3 coding DNA: TGTGCCAGCAGCAATAGTGGTTCACCCCTCCACTTT.

This clone was seen a handful of times. The chain carries TRBV29-1 and TRBJ2-1, with D possibly matching TRBD2 (6 bases). The CDR3 covers 14 residues. The V and J ends lost 3 bases and 9 bases respectively, with 18 bases between them. Germline CDR1 SQVTM, CDR2 ANQGSEA. The CDR3 is CSVEDGTWVGEQFF. In DNA, the CDR3 is TGCAGCGTTGAGGACGGGACTTGGGTTGGTGAGCAGTTCTTC.